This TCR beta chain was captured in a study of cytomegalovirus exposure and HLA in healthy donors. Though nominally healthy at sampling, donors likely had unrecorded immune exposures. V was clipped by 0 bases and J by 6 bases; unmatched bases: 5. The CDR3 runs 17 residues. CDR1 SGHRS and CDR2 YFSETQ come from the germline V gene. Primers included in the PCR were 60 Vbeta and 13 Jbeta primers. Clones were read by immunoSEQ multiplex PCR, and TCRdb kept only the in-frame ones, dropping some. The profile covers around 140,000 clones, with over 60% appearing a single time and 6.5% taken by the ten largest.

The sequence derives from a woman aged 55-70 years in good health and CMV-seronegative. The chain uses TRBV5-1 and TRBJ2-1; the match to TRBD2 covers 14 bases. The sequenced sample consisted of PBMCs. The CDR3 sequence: CASSLVTSGRASNEQFF. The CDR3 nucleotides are TGCGCCAGCAGCTTGGTGACTAGCGGGAGGGCCAGCAATGAGCAGTTCTTC.